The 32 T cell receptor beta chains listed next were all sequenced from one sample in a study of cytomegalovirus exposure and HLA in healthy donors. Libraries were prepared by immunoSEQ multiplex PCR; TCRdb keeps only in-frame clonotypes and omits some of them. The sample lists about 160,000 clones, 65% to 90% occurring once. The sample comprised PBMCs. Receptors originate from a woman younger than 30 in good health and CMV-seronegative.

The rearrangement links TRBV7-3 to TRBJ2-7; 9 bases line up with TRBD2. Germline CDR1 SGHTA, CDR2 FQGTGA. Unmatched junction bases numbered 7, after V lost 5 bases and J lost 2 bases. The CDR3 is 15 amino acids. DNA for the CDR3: TGTGCCAGCAGCCGAATAGCGGGGGACACCTACGAGCAGTACTTC. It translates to CASSRIAGDTYEQYF.

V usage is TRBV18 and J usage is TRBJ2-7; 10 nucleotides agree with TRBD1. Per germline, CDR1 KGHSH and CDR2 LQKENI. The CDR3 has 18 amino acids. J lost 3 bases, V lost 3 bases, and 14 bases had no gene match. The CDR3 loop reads CASSPRGTGVFGHYEQYF. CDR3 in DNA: TGTGCCAGCTCACCGCGCGGGACAGGGGTTTTTGGCCACTACGAGCAGTACTTC.

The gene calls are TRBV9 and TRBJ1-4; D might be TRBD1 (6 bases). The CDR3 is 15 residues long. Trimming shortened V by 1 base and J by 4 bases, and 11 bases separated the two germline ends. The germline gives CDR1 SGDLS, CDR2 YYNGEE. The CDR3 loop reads CASSVTTGHNEKLFF. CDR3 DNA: TGTGCCAGCAGCGTAACGACAGGCCATAATGAAAAACTGTTTTTT.

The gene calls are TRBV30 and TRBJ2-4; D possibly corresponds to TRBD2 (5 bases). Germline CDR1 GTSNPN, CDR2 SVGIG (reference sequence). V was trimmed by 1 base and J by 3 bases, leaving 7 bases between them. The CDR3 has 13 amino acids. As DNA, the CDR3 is TGTGCCTGGAGTGCGGGGTACAAAAACATTCAGTACTTC. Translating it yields CAWSAGYKNIQYF.

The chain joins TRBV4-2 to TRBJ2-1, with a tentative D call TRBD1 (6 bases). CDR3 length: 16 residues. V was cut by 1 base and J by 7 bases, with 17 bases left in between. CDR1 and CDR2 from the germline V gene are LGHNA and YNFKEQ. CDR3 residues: CASSQGDTATSNEQFF. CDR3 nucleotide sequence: TGTGCCAGCAGCCAAGGGGACACGGCAACCTCGAATGAGCAGTTCTTC.

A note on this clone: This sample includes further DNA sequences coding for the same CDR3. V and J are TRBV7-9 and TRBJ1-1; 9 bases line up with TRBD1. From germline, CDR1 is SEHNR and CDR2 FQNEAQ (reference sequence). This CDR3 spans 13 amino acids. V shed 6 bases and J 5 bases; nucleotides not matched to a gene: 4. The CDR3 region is CASSRTGDTEAFF. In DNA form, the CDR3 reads TGTGCCAGCAGTCGGACAGGGGATACTGAAGCTTTCTTT.

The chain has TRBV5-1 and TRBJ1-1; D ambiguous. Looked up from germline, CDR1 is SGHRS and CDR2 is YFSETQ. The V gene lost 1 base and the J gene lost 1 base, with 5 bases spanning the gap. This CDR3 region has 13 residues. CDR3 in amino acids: CASSLSKNTEAFF. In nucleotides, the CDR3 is TGCGCCAGCAGCTTGTCAAAGAACACTGAAGCTTTCTTT.

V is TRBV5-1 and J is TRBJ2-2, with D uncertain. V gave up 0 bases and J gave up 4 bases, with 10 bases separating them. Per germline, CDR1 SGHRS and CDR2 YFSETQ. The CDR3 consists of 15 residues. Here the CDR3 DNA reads TGCGCCAGCAGCTTGGCTGGTAGAGGCACCGGGGAGCTGTTTTTT. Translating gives CASSLAGRGTGELFF.

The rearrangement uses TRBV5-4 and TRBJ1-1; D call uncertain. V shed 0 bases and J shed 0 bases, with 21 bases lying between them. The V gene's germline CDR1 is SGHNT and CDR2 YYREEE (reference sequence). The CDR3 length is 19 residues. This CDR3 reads CASSLGRAGGSLMNTEAFF. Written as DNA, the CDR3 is TGTGCCAGCAGCTTGGGAAGAGCGGGTGGCTCATTAATGAACACTGAAGCTTTCTTT.

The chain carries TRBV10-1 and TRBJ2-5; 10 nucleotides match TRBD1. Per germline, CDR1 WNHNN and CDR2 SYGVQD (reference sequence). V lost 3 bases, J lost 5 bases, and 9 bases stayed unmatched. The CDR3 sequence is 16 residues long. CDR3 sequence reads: CASSDGTGDEWETQYF. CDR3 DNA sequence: TGCGCCAGCAGTGACGGGACAGGGGACGAATGGGAGACCCAGTACTTC.

The CDR3 region is CASSGTGPTYGYTF. Here the CDR3 DNA reads TGTGCCAGCAGCGGGACAGGGCCGACGTATGGCTACACCTTC. The chain couples TRBV5-6 to TRBJ1-2; 9 positions match TRBD1. Germline CDR1 SGHDT, CDR2 YYEEEE. With V trimmed by 4 bases and J by 5 bases, 6 bases remained unmatched. This CDR3 contains 14 residues.

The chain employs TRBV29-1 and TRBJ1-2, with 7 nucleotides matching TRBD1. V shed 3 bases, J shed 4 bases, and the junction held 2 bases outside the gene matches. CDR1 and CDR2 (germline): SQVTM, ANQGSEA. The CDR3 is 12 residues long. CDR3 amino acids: CSVERTGYGYTF. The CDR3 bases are TGCAGCGTTGAGCGGACAGGCTATGGCTACACCTTC. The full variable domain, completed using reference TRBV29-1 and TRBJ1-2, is SAVISQKPSRDICQRGTSLTIQCQVDSQVTMMFWYRQQPGQSLTLIATANQGSEATYESGFVIDKFPISRPNLTFSTLTVSNMSPEDSSIYLCSVERTGYGYTFGSGTRLTVV.

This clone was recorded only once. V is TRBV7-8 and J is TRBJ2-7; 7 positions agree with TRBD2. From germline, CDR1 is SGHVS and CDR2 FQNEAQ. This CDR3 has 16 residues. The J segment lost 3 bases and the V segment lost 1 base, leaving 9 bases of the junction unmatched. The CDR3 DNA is TGTGCCAGCAGCTTAGAGGGCGGGGCTAGCGGCTACGAGCAGTACTTC. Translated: CASSLEGGASGYEQYF.

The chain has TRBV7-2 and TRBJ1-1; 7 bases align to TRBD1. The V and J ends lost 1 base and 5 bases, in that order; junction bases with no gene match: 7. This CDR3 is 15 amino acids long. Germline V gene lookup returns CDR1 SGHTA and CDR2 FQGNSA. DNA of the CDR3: TGTGCCAGCAGCTTAGAGAGGGGGCGGTGGACTGAAGCTTTCTTT. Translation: CASSLERGRWTEAFF.

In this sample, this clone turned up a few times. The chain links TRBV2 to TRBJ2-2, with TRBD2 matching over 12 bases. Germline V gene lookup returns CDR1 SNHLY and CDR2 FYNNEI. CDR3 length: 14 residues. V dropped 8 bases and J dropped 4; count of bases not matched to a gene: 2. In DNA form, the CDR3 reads TGTGCCAGCGGACTAGCGGGGTTCACCGGGGAGCTGTTTTTT. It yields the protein CASGLAGFTGELFF.

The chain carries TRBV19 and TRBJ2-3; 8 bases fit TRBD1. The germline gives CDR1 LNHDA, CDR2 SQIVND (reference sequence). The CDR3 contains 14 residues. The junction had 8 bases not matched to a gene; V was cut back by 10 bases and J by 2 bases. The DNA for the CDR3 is TGTGCCACTCACGACAGGGGCTACACAGATACGCAGTATTTT. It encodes CATHDRGYTDTQYF.

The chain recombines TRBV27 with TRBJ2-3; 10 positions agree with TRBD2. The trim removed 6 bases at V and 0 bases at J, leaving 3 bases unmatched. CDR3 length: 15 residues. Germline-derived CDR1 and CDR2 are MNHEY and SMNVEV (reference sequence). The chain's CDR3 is CASRSTSGSTDTQYF. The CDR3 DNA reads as TGTGCCAGCAGATCGACTAGCGGGAGCACAGATACGCAGTATTTT.

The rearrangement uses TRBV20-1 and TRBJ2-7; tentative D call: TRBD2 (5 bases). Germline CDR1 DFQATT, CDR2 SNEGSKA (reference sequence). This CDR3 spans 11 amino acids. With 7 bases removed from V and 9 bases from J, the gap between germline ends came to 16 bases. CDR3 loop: CSVYGSWGQYF. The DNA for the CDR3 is TGCAGTGTCTATGGGAGTTGGGGGCAGTACTTC.

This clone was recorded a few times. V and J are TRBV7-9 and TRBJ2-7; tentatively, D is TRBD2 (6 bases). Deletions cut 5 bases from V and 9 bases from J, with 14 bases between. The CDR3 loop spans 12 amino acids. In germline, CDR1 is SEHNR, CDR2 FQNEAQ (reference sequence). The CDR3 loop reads CASSDGGNPQYF. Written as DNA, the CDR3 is TGTGCCAGCAGCGACGGAGGGAACCCGCAGTACTTC.

DNA of the CDR3: TGTGCCAGCAGTGATGACAGAGGGGGTTCACCCCTCCACTTT. Translated: CASSDDRGGSPLHF. The gene calls are TRBV2 and TRBJ1-6; perhaps TRBD1 as D (6 bases). The V gene lost 3 bases and the J gene lost 9 bases, with 12 bases spanning the gap. Germline CDR1 is SNHLY and CDR2 is FYNNEI. This CDR3 has 14 amino acids.

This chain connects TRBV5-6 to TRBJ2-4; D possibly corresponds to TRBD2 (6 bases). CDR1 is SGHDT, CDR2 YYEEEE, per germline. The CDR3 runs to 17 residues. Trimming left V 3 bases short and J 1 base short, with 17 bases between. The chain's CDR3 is CASSSLGLLGAKNIQYF. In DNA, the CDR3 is TGTGCCAGCAGCTCGCTGGGACTCCTGGGGGCCAAAAACATTCAGTACTTC.

DNA of the CDR3: TGTGCCAGCAGCCCACGACGCCCATTGTCTATCCAGGGAAAGGTCTCCTACGAGCAGTACTTC. As protein: CASSPRRPLSIQGKVSYEQYF. The V and J genes are TRBV7-6 and TRBJ2-7; possibly TRBD1 for D (5 bases). CDR1 is SGHVS and CDR2 is FNYEAQ in the germline V gene. Trimming pared 5 bases from V and 0 bases from J, leaving 32 bases between. This CDR3 comprises 21 residues.

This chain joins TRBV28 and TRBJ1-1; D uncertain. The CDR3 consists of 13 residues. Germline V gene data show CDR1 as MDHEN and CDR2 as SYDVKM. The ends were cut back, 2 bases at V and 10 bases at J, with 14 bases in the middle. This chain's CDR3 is CASSLGGVKVAFF. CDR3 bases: TGTGCCAGCAGTTTAGGCGGGGTGAAGGTAGCTTTCTTT.

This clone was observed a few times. The CDR3 nucleotides are TGTGCCAGCAGCTCTCAGGGCTACGAGCAGTACTTC. Translating it yields CASSSQGYEQYF. The chain joins TRBV7-3 to TRBJ2-7, with a weak D call TRBD1 (5 bases). There are 12 residues in the CDR3. Looked up from germline, CDR1 is SGHTA and CDR2 is FQGTGA. V shed 4 bases and J shed 3 bases, with 7 bases lying between them.

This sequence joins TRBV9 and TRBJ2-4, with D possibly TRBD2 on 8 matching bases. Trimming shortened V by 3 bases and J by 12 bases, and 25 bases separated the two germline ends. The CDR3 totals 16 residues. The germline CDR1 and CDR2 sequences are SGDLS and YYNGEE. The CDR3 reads CASSAETGGTAGGQYF. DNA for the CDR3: TGTGCCAGCAGCGCCGAAACGGGGGGGACAGCGGGCGGTCAGTACTTC.

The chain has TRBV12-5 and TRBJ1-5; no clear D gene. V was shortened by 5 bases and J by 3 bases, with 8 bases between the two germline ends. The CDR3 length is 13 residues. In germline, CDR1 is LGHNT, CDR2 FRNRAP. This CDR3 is CASGIQSNQPQHF. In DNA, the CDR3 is TGTGCTAGTGGTATCCAGTCCAATCAGCCCCAGCATTTT. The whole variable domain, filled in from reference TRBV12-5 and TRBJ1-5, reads DARVTQTPRHKVTEMGQEVTMRCQPILGHNTVFWYRQTMMQGLELLAYFRNRAPLDDSGMPKDRFSAEMPDATLATLKIQPSEPRDSAVYFCASGIQSNQPQHFGDGTRLSIL.

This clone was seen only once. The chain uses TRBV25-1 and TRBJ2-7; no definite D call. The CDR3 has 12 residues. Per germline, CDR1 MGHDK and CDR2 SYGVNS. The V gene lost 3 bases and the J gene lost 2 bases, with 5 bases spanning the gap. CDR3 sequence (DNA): TGTGCCAGCAGTGACAGAACCTACGAGCAGTACTTC. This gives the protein CASSDRTYEQYF.

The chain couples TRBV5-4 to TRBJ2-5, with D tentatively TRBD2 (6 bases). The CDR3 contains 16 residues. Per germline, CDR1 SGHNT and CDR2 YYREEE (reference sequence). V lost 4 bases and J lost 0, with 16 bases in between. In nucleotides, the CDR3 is TGTGCCAGCAGCCCCTCTAGCGTGCTCTACCAAGAGACCCAGTACTTC. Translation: CASSPSSVLYQETQYF.

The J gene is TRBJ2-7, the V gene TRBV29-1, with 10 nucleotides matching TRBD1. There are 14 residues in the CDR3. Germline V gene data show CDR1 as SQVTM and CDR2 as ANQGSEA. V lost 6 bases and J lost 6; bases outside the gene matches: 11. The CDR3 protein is CSVGDRGGLGEQYF. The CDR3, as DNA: TGCAGCGTGGGGGACAGGGGAGGATTAGGCGAGCAGTACTTC.

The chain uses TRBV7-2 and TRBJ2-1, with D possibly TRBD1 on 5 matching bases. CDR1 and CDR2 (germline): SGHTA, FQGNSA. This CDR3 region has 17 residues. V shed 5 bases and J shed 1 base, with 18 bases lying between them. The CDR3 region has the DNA TGTGCCAGCAGCCCGGTCGTAGGGGTCAGTTCCTACAATGAGCAGTTCTTC. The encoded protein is CASSPVVGVSSYNEQFF.

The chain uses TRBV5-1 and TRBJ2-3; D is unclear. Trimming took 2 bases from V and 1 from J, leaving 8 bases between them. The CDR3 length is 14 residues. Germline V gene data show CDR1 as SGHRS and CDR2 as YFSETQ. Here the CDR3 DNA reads TGCGCCAGCAGCTTTCAACCGGGCACAGATACGCAGTATTTT. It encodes CASSFQPGTDTQYF.

CDR3 nucleotides: TGTGCCAGCAGCTCGAGGCACACAGATACGCAGTATTTT. Translating gives CASSSRHTDTQYF. The chain is built from TRBV7-2 and TRBJ2-3; D remains ambiguous. Germline V CDR1 and CDR2: SGHTA, FQGNSA. The CDR3 covers 13 residues. V shed 4 bases and J shed 2 bases, with 7 bases lying between them. Drawing the rest from reference TRBV7-2 and TRBJ2-3, the complete variable domain is GAGVSQSPSNKVTEKGKDVELRCDPISGHTALYWYRQSLGQGLEFLIYFQGNSAPDKSGLPSDRFSAERTGGSVSTLTIQRTQQEDSAVYLCASSSRHTDTQYFGPGTRLTVL.